Included here is one T cell receptor (beta chain) sequence, with context. The antigen this receptor binds is unknown. No per-base quality is available; no much larger clone lies one base away. TCRbeta CDR3 regions were amplified from genomic DNA by means of the immunoSEQ Assay, a bias-controlled multiplex PCR. The published analysis was carried out like this. Within the assay, amplification of reference gene primers was used to estimate how many nucleated cells each sample contained. Sequence reads were collapsed and filtered to measure the absolute abundance of every unique TCRbeta CDR3 rearrangement. For each sample, productive Simpson clonality was calculated as the square root of Simpson's diversity index across productive rearrangements. The table was pulled from immuneACCESS by TCRdb, which kept in-frame rearrangements only. Such tables lose some clones; where checked, under half of the loss comes from unresolved V genes, and the rest has no known cause. That table supplies the V and J calls and clone size; D and trimming were determined from the DNA. The sample table shows about 81,000 clones, and around 96% are seen once. The ten largest clones capture around 4.2% of the sample.

Collaborating institutions collected whole blood in K2EDTA tubes following their own protocols. Collaborator samples were shipped for TCRbeta analysis as frozen whole blood, isolated PBMCs, or DNA extracted from either sample type. The data were obtained in a study of blood T cell repertoires in COVID-19 (dated by TCRdb to about 2020). Background for the entire study: Samples from collaborators originated in the United States, Italy and Spain and spanned both the acute and convalescent phases of COVID-19. The material from the prospective study consisted of cDNA or gDNA derived from T cells, B-cell-depleted T cells, or PBMCs. Deeply sampled blood TCRbeta repertoires from subjects exposed to, actively infected with, or recovered from COVID-19 were included in the dataset. The repertoires were released in a freely available public database meant as a resource for research on the immune response to SARS-CoV-2. The samples were drawn from the first 160 participants of the ongoing ImmuneRACE study and from under 1,500 subjects provided by 6 global collaborators. A de-identified subject ID, COVID-19 status, age in years and sex were almost always included in the sample metadata. Where available, HLA class I and class II types were obtained from metadata supplied by the sample provider rather than from assay-based typing.

V has 3 bases trimmed and J has 12 bases trimmed; junction bases matching no gene number 11. Looking up the germline V gene yields CDR1 SGHRS and CDR2 YFSETQ. The CDR3 goes from the cysteine to the phenylalanine over 13 residues. Just CDR3 DNA is preserved here, 39 bases in frame from base 1. Summary of the overall study and its limitations: How much clinical and demographic metadata was included differed by source and by participant, and the metadata was provided uncurated.

The receptor's source is a human donor with active COVID-19. The donor label of this sample is uncertain. The sample comprised peripheral blood. The rearrangement joined TRBV5-1 to TRBJ1-2; 7 nucleotides in the junction match TRBD1. The base sequence is TGCGCCAGCAGCTCGACAGGGAATCGACAGGACACCTTC. This yields the protein CASSSTGNRQDTF.